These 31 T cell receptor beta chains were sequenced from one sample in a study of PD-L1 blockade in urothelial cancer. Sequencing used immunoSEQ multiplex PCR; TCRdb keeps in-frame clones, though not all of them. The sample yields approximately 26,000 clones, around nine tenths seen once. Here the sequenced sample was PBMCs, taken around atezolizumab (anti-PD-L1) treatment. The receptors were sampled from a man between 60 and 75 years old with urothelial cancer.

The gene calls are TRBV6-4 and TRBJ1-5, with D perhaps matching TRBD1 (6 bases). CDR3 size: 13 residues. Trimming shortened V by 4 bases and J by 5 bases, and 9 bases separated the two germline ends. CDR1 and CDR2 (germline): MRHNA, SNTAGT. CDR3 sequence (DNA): TGTGCCAGCAGTGGGGGGACACATCAGCCCCAGCATTTT. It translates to CASSGGTHQPQHF.

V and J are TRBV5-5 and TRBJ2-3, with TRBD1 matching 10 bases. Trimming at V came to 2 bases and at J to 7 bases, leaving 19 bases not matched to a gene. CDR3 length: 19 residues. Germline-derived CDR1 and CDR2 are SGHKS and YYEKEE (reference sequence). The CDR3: CASSLYGTGATFRPNTQYF. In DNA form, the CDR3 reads TGTGCCAGCAGCTTATACGGGACAGGGGCCACATTCCGCCCCAATACGCAGTATTTT.

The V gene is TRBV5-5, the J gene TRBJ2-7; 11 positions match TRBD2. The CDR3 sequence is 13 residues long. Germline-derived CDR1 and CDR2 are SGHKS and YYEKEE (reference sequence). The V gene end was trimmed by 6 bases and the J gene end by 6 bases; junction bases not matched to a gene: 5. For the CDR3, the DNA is TGTGCCAGCATTCCTGGGACTAGCGGCGAGCAGTACTTC. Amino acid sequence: CASIPGTSGEQYF. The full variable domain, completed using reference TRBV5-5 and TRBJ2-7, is DAGVTQSPTHLIKTRGQQVTLRCSPISGHKSVSWYQQVLGQGPQFIFQYYEKEERGRGNFPDRFSARQFPNYSSELNVNALLLGDSALYLCASIPGTSGEQYFGPGTRLTVT.

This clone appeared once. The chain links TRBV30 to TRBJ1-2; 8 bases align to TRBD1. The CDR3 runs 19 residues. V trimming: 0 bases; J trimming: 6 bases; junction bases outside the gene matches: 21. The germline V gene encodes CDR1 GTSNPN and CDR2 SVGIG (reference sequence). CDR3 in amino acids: CAWSVYETTPQGGNDGYTF. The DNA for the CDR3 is TGTGCCTGGAGTGTATATGAGACCACACCACAGGGGGGAAATGATGGCTACACCTTC.

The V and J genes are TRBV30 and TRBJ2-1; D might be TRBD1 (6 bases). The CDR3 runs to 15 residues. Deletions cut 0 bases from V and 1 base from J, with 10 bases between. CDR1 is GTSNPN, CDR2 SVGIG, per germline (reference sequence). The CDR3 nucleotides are TGTGCCTGGAGTGTGACCCAGGGGTCCTACAATGAGCAGTTCTTC. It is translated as CAWSVTQGSYNEQFF.

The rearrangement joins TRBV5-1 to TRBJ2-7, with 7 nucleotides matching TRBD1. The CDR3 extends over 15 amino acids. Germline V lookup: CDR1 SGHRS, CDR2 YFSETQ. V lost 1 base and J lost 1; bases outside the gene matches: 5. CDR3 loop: CASSLTAGGSYEQYF. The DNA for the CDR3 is TGCGCCAGCAGCTTGACGGCAGGGGGATCCTACGAGCAGTACTTC.

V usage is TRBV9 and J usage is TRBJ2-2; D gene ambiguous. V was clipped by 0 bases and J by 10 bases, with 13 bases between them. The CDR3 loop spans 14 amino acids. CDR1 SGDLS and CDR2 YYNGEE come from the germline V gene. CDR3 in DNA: TGTGCCAGCAGCGTAGGAGGAGACGCCGAGGAGCTGTTTTTT. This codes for CASSVGGDAEELFF.

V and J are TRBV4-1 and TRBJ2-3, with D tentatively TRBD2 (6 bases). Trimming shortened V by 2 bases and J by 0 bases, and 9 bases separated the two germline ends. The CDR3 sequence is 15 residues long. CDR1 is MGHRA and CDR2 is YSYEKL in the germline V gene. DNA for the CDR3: TGCGCCAGCAGCCAATTGGGGGGAAGCACAGATACGCAGTATTTT. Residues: CASSQLGGSTDTQYF.

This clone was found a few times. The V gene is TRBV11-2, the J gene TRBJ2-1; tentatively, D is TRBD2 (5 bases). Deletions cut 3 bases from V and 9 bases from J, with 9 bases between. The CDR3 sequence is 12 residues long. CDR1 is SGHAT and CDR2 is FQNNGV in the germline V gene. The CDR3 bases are TGTGCCAGCAGCTTGAGGCGGGCTGAGCAGTTCTTC. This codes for CASSLRRAEQFF.

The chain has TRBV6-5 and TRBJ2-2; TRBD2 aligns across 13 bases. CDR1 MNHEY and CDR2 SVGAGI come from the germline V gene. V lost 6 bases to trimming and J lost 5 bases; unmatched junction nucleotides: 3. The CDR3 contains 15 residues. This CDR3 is CASSVTSGGTGELFF. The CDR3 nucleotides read TGTGCCAGCAGCGTGACTAGCGGGGGGACCGGGGAGCTGTTTTTT.

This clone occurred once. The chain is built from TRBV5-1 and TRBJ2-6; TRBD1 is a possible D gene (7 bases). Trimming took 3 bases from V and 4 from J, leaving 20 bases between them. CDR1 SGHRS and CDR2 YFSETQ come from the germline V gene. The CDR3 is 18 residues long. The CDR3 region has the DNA TGCGCCAGCAGCTCACGACAGGGAGGTCTTTCCGGGGCCAACGTCCTGACTTTC. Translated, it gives CASSSRQGGLSGANVLTF.

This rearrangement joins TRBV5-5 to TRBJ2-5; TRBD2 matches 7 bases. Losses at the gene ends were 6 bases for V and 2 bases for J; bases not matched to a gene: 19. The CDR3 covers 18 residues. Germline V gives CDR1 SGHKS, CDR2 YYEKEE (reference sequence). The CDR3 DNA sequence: TGTGCCAGCACCACCCTCCCGGGGGGTGGGGCCGTACAAGAGACCCAGTACTTC. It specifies CASTTLPGGGAVQETQYF. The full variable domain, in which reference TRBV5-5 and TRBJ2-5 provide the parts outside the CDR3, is DAGVTQSPTHLIKTRGQQVTLRCSPISGHKSVSWYQQVLGQGPQFIFQYYEKEERGRGNFPDRFSARQFPNYSSELNVNALLLGDSALYLCASTTLPGGGAVQETQYFGPGTRLLVL.

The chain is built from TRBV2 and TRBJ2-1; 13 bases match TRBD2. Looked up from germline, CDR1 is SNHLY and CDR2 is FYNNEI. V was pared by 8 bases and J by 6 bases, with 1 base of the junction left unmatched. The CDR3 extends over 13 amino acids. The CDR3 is CASGLAGVNEQFF. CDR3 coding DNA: TGTGCCAGCGGACTAGCGGGAGTCAATGAGCAGTTCTTC.

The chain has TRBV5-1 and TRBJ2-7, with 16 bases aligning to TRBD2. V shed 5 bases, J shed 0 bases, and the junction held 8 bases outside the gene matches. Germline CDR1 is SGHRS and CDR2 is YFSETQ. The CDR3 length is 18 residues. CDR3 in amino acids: CASSGGLAGGPFSYEQYF. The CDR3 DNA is TGCGCCAGCAGTGGGGGACTAGCGGGGGGGCCGTTCTCCTACGAGCAGTACTTC.

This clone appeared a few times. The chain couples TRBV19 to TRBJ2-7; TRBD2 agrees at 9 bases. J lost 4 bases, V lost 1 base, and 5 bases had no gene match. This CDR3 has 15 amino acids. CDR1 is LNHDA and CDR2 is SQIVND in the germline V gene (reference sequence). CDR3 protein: CASSIGPSGTYEQYF. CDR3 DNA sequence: TGTGCCAGTAGTATAGGGCCTAGCGGGACGTACGAGCAGTACTTC.

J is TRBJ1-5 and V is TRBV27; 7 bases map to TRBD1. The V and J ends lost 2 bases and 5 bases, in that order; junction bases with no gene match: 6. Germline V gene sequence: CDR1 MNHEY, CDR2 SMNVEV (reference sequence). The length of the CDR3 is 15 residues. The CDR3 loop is CASSLGLTGHQPQHF. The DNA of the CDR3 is TGTGCCAGCAGTTTAGGCCTGACAGGGCATCAGCCCCAGCATTTT.

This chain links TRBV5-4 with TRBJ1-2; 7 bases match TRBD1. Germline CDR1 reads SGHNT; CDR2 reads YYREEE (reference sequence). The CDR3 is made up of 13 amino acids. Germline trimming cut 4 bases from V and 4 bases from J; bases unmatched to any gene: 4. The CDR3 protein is CASSETGPYGYTF. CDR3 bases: TGTGCCAGCAGCGAGACAGGGCCCTATGGCTACACCTTC.

CDR3 DNA sequence: TGCAGCGCCGGGGGGGGACAGGGGTACGAGCAGTACTTC. As protein: CSAGGGQGYEQYF. The chain has TRBV29-1 and TRBJ2-7, with 10 bases aligning to TRBD1. Germline V gene data show CDR1 as SQVTM and CDR2 as ANQGSEA. The junction had 7 bases not matched to a gene; V was cut back by 7 bases and J by 4 bases. This CDR3 comprises 13 residues.

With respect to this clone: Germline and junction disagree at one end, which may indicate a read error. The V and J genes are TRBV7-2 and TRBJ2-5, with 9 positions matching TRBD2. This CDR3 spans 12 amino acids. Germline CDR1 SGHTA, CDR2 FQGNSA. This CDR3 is CASSAQGGGADF. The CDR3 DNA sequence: TGTGCCAGCAGCGCCCAGGGCGGGGGGGCCGACTTC. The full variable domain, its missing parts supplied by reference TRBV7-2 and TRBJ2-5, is GAGVSQSPSNKVTEKGKDVELRCDPISGHTALYWYRQSLGQGLEFLIYFQGNSAPDKSGLPSDRFSAERTGGSVSTLTIQRTQQEDSAVYLCASSAQGGGADFGPGTRLLVL.

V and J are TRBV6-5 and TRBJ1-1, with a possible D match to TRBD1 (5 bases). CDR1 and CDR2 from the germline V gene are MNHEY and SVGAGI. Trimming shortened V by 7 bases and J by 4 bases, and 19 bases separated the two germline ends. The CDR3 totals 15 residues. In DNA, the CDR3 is TGTGCCAGCAACCCCGTTTTCGGGGGAGGCACTGAAGCTTTCTTT. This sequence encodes CASNPVFGGGTEAFF.

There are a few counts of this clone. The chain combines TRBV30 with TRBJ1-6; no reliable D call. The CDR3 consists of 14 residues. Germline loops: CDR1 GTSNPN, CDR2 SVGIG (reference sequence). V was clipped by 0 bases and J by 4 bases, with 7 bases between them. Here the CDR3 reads CAWSVAAYNSPLHF. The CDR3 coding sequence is TGTGCCTGGAGTGTCGCGGCATATAATTCACCCCTCCACTTT. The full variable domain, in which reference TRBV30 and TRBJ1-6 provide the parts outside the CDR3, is SQTIHQWPATLVQPVGSPLSLECTVEGTSNPNLYWYRQAAGRGLQLLFYSVGIGQISSEVPQNLSASRPQDRQFILSSKKLLLSDSGFYLCAWSVAAYNSPLHFGNGTRLTVT.

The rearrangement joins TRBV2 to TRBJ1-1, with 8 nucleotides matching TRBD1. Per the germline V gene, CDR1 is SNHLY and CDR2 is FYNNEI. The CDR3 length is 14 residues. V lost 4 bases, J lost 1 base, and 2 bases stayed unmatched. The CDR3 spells CASSVDRENTEAFF. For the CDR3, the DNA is TGTGCCAGCAGTGTGGACAGGGAGAACACTGAAGCTTTCTTT.

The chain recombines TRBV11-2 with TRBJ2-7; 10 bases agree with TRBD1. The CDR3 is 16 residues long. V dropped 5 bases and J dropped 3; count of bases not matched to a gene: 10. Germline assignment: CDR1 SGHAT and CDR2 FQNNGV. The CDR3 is CASSKESRTGGYEQYF. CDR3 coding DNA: TGTGCCAGCAGCAAAGAGTCGCGGACAGGGGGCTACGAGCAGTACTTC.

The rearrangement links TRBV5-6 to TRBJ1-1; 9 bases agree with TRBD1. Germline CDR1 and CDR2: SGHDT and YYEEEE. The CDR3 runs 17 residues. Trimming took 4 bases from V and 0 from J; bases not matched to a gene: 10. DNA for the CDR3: TGTGCCAGCAGCATCCGGGACAGGGTAATTATGAACACTGAAGCTTTCTTT. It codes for CASSIRDRVIMNTEAFF.

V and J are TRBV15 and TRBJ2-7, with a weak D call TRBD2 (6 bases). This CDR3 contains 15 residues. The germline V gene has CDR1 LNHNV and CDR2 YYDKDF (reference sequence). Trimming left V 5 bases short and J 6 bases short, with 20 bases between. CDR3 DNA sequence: TGTGCCACCAGCGTCTGGGGCAGGGACTTGGGCGAGCAGTACTTC. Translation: CATSVWGRDLGEQYF. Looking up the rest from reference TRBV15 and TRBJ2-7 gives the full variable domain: DAMVIQNPRYQVTQFGKPVTLSCSQTLNHNVMYWYQQKSSQAPKLLFHYYDKDFNNEADTPDNFQSRRPNTSFCFLDIRSPGLGDTAMYLCATSVWGRDLGEQYFGPGTRLTVT.

The CDR3 loop reads CASRPTTSGSSYEQYF. The CDR3 DNA sequence: TGTGCCAGTAGGCCGACTACTAGCGGAAGCTCCTACGAGCAGTACTTC. The chain is built from TRBV19 and TRBJ2-7; 8 bases line up with TRBD2. V gave up 6 bases and J gave up 0 bases; unmatched junction bases: 10. CDR1 and CDR2 (germline): LNHDA, SQIVND (reference sequence). The CDR3 spans 16 residues.

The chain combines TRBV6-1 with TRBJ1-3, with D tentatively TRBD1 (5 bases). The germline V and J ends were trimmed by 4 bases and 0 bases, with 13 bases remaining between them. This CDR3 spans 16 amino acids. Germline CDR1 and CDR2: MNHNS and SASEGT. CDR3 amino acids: CASSGPRTISGNTIYF. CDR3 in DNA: TGTGCCAGCAGTGGCCCCCGGACAATCTCTGGAAACACCATATATTTT.

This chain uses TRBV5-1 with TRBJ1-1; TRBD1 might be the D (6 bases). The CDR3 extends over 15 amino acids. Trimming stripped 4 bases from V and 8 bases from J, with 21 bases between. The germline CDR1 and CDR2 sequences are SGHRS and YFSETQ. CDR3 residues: CASSPTFGGGAEAFF. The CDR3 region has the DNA TGCGCCAGCAGCCCAACTTTTGGGGGGGGCGCGGAAGCTTTCTTT. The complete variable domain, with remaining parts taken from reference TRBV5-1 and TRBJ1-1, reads KAGVTQTPRYLIKTRGQQVTLSCSPISGHRSVSWYQQTPGQGLQFLFEYFSETQRNKGNFPGRFSGRQFSNSRSEMNVSTLELGDSALYLCASSPTFGGGAEAFFGQGTRLTVV.

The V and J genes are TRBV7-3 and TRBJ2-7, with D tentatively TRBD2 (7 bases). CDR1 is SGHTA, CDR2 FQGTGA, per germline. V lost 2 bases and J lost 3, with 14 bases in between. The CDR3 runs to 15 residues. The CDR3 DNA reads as TGTGCCAGCAGCTTATCGGGGGGCTCGAGCTACGAGCAGTACTTC. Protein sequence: CASSLSGGSSYEQYF.

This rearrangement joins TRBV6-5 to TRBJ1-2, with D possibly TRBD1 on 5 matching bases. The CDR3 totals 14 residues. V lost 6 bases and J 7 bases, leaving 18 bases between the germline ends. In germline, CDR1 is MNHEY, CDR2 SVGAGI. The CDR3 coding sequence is TGTGCCAGCAGGCGGGACTTCGACAGCGGTGGCTACACCTTC. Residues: CASRRDFDSGGYTF.

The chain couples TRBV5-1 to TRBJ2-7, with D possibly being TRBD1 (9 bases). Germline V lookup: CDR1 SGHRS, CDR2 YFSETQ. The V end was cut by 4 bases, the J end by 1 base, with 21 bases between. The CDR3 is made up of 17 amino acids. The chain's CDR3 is CASSRIGGGTGSYEQYF. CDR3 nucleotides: TGCGCCAGCAGCCGCATCGGGGGGGGGACAGGGTCCTACGAGCAGTACTTC.